Sequencing of this T cell receptor (beta chain) was carried out in a study of long-term antiretroviral therapy in people with HIV. Study-wide context: Some samples came about a decade before the 2015 immediate-ART recommendation, and these were the earliest.

Treatment for all HIV-infected participants took place in the United States. Note on this clone: Antigen specificity is unknown.

Study observations and caveats: Upon ART, diversity increased but remained lower than transplant donor controls.

Germline assignment: CDR1 MNHNY and CDR2 SVGAGI (reference sequence). Trimming at V came to 11 bases and at J to 5 bases, leaving 5 bases not matched to a gene. This CDR3 is built from 11 residues. At survey level, the immunoSEQ assay was run in its v3.0 version. Produced via immunoSEQ multiplex PCR; TCRdb's table is partial and in-frame only. Of 25,000 to 30,000 clones listed, about 84% are singletons. This receptor was obtained from a man aged 40-55 years with HIV. The rearrangement joins TRBV6-6 to TRBJ1-1; 7 positions agree with TRBD1. The material was unsorted PBMCs, obtained about 5 years after starting antiretroviral therapy. The CDR3 DNA reads as TGTGCCTCCAACAGGGGAACTGAAGCTTTCTTT. Protein product: CASNRGTEAFF.